These 4 T cell receptor beta chains originate from one sample sequenced in a study of T-cell reconstitution after alpha-beta-depleted transplantation in children. Preparation of the TCRbeta library used unique molecular identifiers. Using its own MiXCR run on the PCR reads, TCRdb lists one record per CDR3 protein. Of about 490,000 distinct CDR3 sequences detected, 10% appear once; the ten largest clones hold about 2.1%. Material: PBMCs, obtained before TCRalphabeta/CD19-depleted stem cell transplant. These receptors were obtained from a child aged 2-15 years with inherited bone marrow failure, due to receive a stem cell transplant.

This clonotype was picked up many times. The V gene is TRBV20-1, the J gene TRBJ2-1; D is possibly TRBD2 (5 bases). This CDR3 contains 12 residues. Germline CDR1 is DFQATT and CDR2 is SNEGSKA (reference sequence). Trimming removed 6 bases at V and 10 bases at J, with 16 bases between. CDR3 DNA sequence: TGCAGTGCCCAGGCAGGACTTTGGGAGCAGTTCTTC. This codes for CSAQAGLWEQFF.

This clonotype was observed many times. The V gene is TRBV7-2, the J gene TRBJ1-5; D might be TRBD1 (5 bases). V was cut by 0 bases and J by 4 bases, with 7 bases left in between. The CDR3 consists of 14 residues. CDR1 is SGHTA and CDR2 is FQGNSA in the germline V gene. The CDR3: CASSLAYRNQPQHF. The DNA of the CDR3 is TGTGCCAGCAGCTTAGCCTACAGGAATCAGCCCCAGCATTTT.

This clonotype occurred a few times. V and J are TRBV7-2 and TRBJ2-1, with a weak D call TRBD1 (7 bases). Germline V gives CDR1 SGHTA, CDR2 FQGNSA. Trimming took off 0 bases at V and 5 bases at J, with 14 bases between the two ends. This CDR3 is built from 16 residues. The CDR3 here is CASSLATGRKDNEQFF. The CDR3 nucleotides read TGTGCCAGCAGCTTAGCGACAGGGAGGAAAGACAATGAGCAGTTCTTC.

This clonotype came up a few times. The rearrangement uses TRBV5-1 and TRBJ2-7; D might be TRBD1 (6 bases). V dropped 4 bases and J dropped 0 bases, with 14 bases sitting between them. This CDR3 contains 15 residues. CDR1 is SGHRS, CDR2 YFSETQ, per germline. The CDR3 sequence: CASSEWDTSSYEQYF. The CDR3 DNA follows: TGCGCCAGCAGCGAGTGGGACACAAGCTCCTACGAGCAGTACTTC.